Listed below are T cell receptor beta chains from one sample, sequenced in a study of cytomegalovirus exposure and HLA in healthy donors. Produced via immunoSEQ multiplex PCR; TCRdb's table is partial and in-frame only. The top ten clones hold roughly 2.5% of a sample with 150,000 to 200,000 clones, approximately 84% of them seen once. Material for sequencing was PBMCs. These receptor sequences come from a man in his thirties or forties in good health and CMV-seropositive. Each CDR3 is given with its conserved first and last residue. The D gene is left open where the match is weak. Clone size is given for some rows only: seen once, a few or many times, or a class if the clone is expanded.

J gene | V gene | D gene | clone size | CDR3 DNA | CDR3 protein
TRBJ1-5 | TRBV30 | - | - | TGTGCCTGGAGTAGACAGGCGGGTGGCAATCAGCCCCAGCATTTT | CAWSRQAGGNQPQHF
TRBJ2-5 | TRBV7-2 | - | - | TGTGCCAGCAGCTTAGGAGGCAGTTATGAGACCCAGTACTTC | CASSLGGSYETQYF
TRBJ1-2 | TRBV9 | - | - | TGTGCCAGCAGCGTAGGGGGGGGGAACTATGGCTACACCTTC | CASSVGGGNYGYTF
TRBJ2-1 | TRBV20-1 | - | - | TGCAGTGCGCGCAGGGGTGCCCTGCAGTTCTTC | CSARRGALQFF
TRBJ1-2 | TRBV10-3 | - | - | TGTGCCATCAGTGAGATGTCCTACTATGGCTACACCTTC | CAISEMSYYGYTF
TRBJ2-3 | TRBV4-1 | TRBD2 | once | TGCGCCAGCAGAACCTTTTTTGTCGGTAGCGGGATCGCAGATACGCAGTATTTT | CASRTFFVGSGIADTQYF
TRBJ2-6 | TRBV4-2 | - | - | TGTGCCAGCAGCCAAGAACACTCTGGGGCCAACGTCCTGACTTTC | CASSQEHSGANVLTF
TRBJ2-1 | TRBV7-3 | TRBD2 | - | TGTGCCAGCAGCTTGACCGGGACTAGCGGTTTAGAGCAGTTCTTC | CASSLTGTSGLEQFF
TRBJ2-1 | TRBV9 | - | - | TGTGCCAGCAGCGTATACGGTGTTCCCCACAATGAGCAGTTCTTC | CASSVYGVPHNEQFF
TRBJ2-5 | TRBV18 | TRBD1 | - | TGTGCCAGCTCACCGCAACAGGGGCAAGAGACCCAGTACTTC | CASSPQQGQETQYF
TRBJ2-2 | TRBV7-7 | - | - | TGTGCTAGCAGCCCGGCAGGGGCCGGGGAGCTGTTTTTT | CASSPAGAGELFF
TRBJ2-3 | TRBV5-6 | - | - | TGTGCCAGCAGCTTGAGAGGGGCAGGGGGCACAGATACGCAGTATTTT | CASSLRGAGGTDTQYF
TRBJ1-1 | TRBV7-2 | - | once | TGTGCCAGCAGCCCCATGCGGGGCACTGAAGCTTTCTTT | CASSPMRGTEAFF
TRBJ1-4 | TRBV7-9 | - | - | TGTTCCAGCAGCTTAAGGGGTAGCCCTAATGAAAAACTGTTTTTT | CSSSLRGSPNEKLFF
TRBJ1-5 | TRBV19 | - | - | TGTGCCAGTAGTATCAGTACAGCCTATCAGCCCCAGCATTTT | CASSISTAYQPQHF
TRBJ1-1 | TRBV6-5 | - | - | TGTGCCAGCAGTTTCGGACAGTTGAACACTGAAGCTTTCTTT | CASSFGQLNTEAFF
TRBJ2-2 | TRBV6-5 | TRBD1 | once | TGTGCCAGCAGTCGGACAGGGGGCGCGGACGGGGAGCTGTTTTTT | CASSRTGGADGELFF
TRBJ2-2 | TRBV19 | TRBD2 | - | TGTGCCAGTAGTATTCCCCTACTAGCGGGAGTGGCCGGGGAGCTGTTTTTT | CASSIPLLAGVAGELFF
TRBJ2-3 | TRBV15 | - | once | TGTGCCACCAGCAGGAGCGGGTCCCGCAACACAGATACGCAGTATTTT | CATSRSGSRNTDTQYF
TRBJ2-2 | TRBV6-5 | - | - | TGTGCCAGCAGTTATGGGAGGGGGGCACGGACCGGGGAGCTGTTTTTT | CASSYGRGARTGELFF
TRBJ2-1 | TRBV7-8 | TRBD2 | - | TGTGCCAGCAGCTTACTAGCGGGAGTGCATGAGCAGTTCTTC | CASSLLAGVHEQFF
TRBJ2-3 | TRBV27 | TRBD2 | - | TGTGCCAGCAGTTCTACACTCCTAGCGGGAAACACAGATACGCAGTATTTT | CASSSTLLAGNTDTQYF
TRBJ2-7 | TRBV9 | TRBD1 | - | TGTGCCAGCAGCCCTAGTGGGACAGACTACGAGCAGTACTTC | CASSPSGTDYEQYF
TRBJ2-3 | TRBV5-1 | TRBD1 | - | TGCGCCTCAAGGACAGGGCTCACAGATACGCAGTATTTT | CASRTGLTDTQYF
TRBJ2-5 | TRBV10-1 | - | - | TGCGCCAGCAGTGATGGAGGCCCGTTTGCGGAGACCCAGTACTTC | CASSDGGPFAETQYF
TRBJ2-3 | TRBV7-9 | TRBD2 | - | TGTGCCAGCAGCCGTCGGACTAGCGGGAGAAGTGGTACGCAGTATTTT | CASSRRTSGRSGTQYF
TRBJ1-2 | TRBV5-4 | - | - | TGTGCCAGCAGCATCCCGGAGGCCGGCTACACCTTC | CASSIPEAGYTF
TRBJ2-1 | TRBV7-9 | - | - | TGTTCCAGCAGTCCTTGGGAGGATGAGCAGTTCTTC | CSSSPWEDEQFF
TRBJ2-1 | TRBV10-3 | TRBD1 | - | TGTGCCATCAGAGCGGACAGGGAGTTCTACAATGAGCAGTTCTTC | CAIRADREFYNEQFF
TRBJ2-7 | TRBV4-1 | TRBD2 | - | TGCGCCAGCAGGCCGGGACTAGGCGGCGAGCAGTACTTC | CASRPGLGGEQYF
TRBJ1-5 | TRBV11-2 | TRBD1 | - | TGTGCCAGCAGCAGGACAGGGGTAAATCAGCCCCAGCATTTT | CASSRTGVNQPQHF
TRBJ1-1 | TRBV5-6 | - | - | TGTGCCAGCAGCTTGGAGGGACACTTCACTGAAGCTTTCTTT | CASSLEGHFTEAFF
TRBJ1-4 | TRBV18 | - | few | TGTGCCAGCTCACCAACCAGTCCTAATGAAAAACTGTTTTTT | CASSPTSPNEKLFF
TRBJ2-3 | TRBV5-1 | - | - | TGCGCCAGCAGCGCTGGAGTAGCGGCGCTTAGCACAGATACGCAGTATTTT | CASSAGVAALSTDTQYF
TRBJ1-5 | TRBV9 | - | - | TGTAGCAGCGGGGAGGGTGCTAATTTGAATCAGCCCCAGCATTTT | CSSGEGANLNQPQHF
TRBJ2-7 | TRBV7-9 | - | - | TGTGCCAGCAGCTTAGGGACAAACGAGCAGTACTTC | CASSLGTNEQYF
TRBJ2-7 | TRBV11-2 | - | - | TGTGCCAGCAGCACACAGGGATACGAGCAGTACTTC | CASSTQGYEQYF
TRBJ1-1 | TRBV19 | - | - | TGTGCCAGTAGTATAGGGGGAGGCAACACTGAAGCTTTCTTT | CASSIGGGNTEAFF
TRBJ2-1 | TRBV7-7 | TRBD2 | - | TGTGCTAGCAGCTTAAGTGGACTAGCTAACAATGAGCAGTTCTTC | CASSLSGLANNEQFF
TRBJ2-3 | TRBV5-1 | TRBD2 | - | TGCGCCAGCAGTAGCGGGGTCCATCTAATCACAGATACGCAGTATTTT | CASSSGVHLITDTQYF
TRBJ2-1 | TRBV7-2 | TRBD2 | - | TGTGCCAGCAGCTTAGTAACTACTAGCGGGGGGACCTACAATGAGCAGTTCTTC | CASSLVTTSGGTYNEQFF
TRBJ2-3 | TRBV6-5 | TRBD1 | - | TGTGCCAGCAGTTACGGGACAGGGGTCACAGATACGCAGTATTTT | CASSYGTGVTDTQYF
TRBJ1-2 | TRBV5-1 | - | - | TGCGCCAGCAGCTTGCACACCCCCTATGGCTACACCTTC | CASSLHTPYGYTF
TRBJ2-5 | TRBV7-2 | TRBD1 | - | TGTGCCAGCAGCTTAGGGACAGGCGGGGAGACCCAGTACTTC | CASSLGTGGETQYF
TRBJ2-1 | TRBV5-3 | TRBD1 | - | TGTGCCAGAAGCCTAGGACAGGGGAACAATGAGCAGTTCTTC | CARSLGQGNNEQFF
TRBJ1-2 | TRBV7-2 | TRBD1 | - | TGTGCCAGCAGCTTGGACAGGGGAGCTAACTATGGCTACACCTTC | CASSLDRGANYGYTF
TRBJ2-7 | TRBV1 | - | - | TGCACCAGCAGCCAAGGGGGGGACAGCTCCTACGAGCAGTACTTC | CTSSQGGDSSYEQYF
TRBJ2-1 | TRBV4-2 | TRBD2 | - | TGTGCCAGCAGCCAAGTACTAGCGGACATCCCCACCAATGAGCAGTTCTTC | CASSQVLADIPTNEQFF
TRBJ2-2 | TRBV27 | TRBD1 | - | TGTGCCAGCACCCAGGACAGGGGAGGAGCCGGGGAGCTGTTTTTT | CASTQDRGGAGELFF
TRBJ2-3 | TRBV5-1 | TRBD2 | - | TGCGCCAGCAGCTTGGCCAGCGGGGTCACAGATACGCAGTATTTT | CASSLASGVTDTQYF
TRBJ2-7 | TRBV6-5 | - | few | TGTGCCAGCAGTGACCGGGACTCCAGTGGGGAGCAGTACTTC | CASSDRDSSGEQYF
TRBJ2-3 | TRBV4-3 | TRBD2 | - | TGCGCCAGCAGCCACGGACTAGTCCAGGATACGCAGTATTTT | CASSHGLVQDTQYF
TRBJ1-1 | TRBV27 | - | - | TGTGCCAGCAGTTTTATGGGCCCTTTAGGTGAAGCTTTCTTT | CASSFMGPLGEAFF
TRBJ2-7 | TRBV30 | - | - | TGTGCCCTAAGGTCCCAGGGTAAGTTAGACTTC | CALRSQGKLDF
TRBJ2-1 | TRBV2 | TRBD2 | - | TGTGCCAGCAGTCGGGAGGGCCCCTACAATGAGCAGTTCTTC | CASSREGPYNEQFF
TRBJ2-5 | TRBV7-8 | TRBD1 | - | TGTGCCAGCAGCCCACTCGGACAGGGGCCAGAGACCCAGTACTTC | CASSPLGQGPETQYF
TRBJ1-2 | TRBV7-9 | - | - | TGTGCCAGCAGTTCGAACTATGGCTACACCTTC | CASSSNYGYTF